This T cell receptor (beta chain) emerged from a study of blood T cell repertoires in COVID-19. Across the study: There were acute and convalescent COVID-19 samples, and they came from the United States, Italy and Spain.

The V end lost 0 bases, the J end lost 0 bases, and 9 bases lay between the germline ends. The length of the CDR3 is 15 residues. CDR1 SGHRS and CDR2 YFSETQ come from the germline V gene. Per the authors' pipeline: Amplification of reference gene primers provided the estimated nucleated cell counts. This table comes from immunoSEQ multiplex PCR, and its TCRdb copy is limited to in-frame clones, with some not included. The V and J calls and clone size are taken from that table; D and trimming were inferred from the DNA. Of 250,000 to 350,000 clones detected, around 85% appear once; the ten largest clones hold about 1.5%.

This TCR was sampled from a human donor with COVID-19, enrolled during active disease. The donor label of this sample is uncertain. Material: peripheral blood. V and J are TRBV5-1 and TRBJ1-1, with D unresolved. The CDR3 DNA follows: TGCGCCAGCAGCTTGGAACCTAATCTGAACACTGAAGCTTTCTTT. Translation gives CASSLEPNLNTEAFF.